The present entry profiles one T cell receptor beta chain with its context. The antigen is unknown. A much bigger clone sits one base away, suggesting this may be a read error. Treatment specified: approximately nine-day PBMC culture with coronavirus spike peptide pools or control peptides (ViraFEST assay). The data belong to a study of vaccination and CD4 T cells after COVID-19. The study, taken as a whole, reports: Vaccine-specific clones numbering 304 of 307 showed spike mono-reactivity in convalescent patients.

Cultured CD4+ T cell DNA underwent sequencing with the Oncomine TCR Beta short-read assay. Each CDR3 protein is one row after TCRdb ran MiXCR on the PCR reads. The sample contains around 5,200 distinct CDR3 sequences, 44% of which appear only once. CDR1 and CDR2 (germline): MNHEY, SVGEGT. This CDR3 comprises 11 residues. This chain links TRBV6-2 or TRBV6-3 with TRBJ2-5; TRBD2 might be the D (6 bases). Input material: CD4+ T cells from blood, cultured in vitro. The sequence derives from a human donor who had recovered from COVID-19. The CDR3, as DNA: TGTGCCAGCAGTTTGGGAGGAGCCCAGCACTTC. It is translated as CASSLGGAQHF.